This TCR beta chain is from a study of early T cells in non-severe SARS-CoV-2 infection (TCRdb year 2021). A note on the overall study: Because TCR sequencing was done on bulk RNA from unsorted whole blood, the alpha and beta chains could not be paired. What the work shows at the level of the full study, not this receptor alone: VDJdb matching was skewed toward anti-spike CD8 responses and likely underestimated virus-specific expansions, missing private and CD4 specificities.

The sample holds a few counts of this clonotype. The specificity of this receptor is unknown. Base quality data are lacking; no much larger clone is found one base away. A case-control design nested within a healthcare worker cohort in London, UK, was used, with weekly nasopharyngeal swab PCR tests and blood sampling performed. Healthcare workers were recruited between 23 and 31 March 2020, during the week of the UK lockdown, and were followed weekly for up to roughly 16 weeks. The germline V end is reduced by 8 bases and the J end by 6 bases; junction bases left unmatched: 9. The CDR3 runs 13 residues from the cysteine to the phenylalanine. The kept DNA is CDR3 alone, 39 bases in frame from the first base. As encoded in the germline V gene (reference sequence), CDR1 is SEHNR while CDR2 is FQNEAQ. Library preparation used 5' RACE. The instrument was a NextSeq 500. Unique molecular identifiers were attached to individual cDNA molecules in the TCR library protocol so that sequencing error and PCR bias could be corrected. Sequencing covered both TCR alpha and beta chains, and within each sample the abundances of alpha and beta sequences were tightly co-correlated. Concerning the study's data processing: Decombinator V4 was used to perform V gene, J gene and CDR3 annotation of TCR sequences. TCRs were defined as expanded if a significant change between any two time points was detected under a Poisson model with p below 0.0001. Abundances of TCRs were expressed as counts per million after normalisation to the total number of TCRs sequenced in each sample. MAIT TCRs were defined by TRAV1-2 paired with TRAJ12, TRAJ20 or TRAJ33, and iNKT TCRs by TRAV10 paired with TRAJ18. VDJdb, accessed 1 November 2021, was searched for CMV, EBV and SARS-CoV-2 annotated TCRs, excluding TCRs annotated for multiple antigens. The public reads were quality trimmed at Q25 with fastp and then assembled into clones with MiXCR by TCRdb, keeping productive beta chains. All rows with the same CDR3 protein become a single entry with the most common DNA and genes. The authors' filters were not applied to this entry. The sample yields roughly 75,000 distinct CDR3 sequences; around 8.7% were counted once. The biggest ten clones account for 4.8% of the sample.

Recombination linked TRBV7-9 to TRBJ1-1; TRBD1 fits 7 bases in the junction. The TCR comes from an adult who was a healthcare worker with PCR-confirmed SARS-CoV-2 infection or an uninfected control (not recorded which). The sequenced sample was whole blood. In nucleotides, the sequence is TGTGCCAGCCACCCAACAGGGGACCCTGAAGCTTTCTTT. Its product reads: CASHPTGDPEAFF.